The clone carrying this T cell receptor beta chain was picked up a small number of times. These data belong to a study of blood T cell repertoires in COVID-19. Study in general: The samples span acute and convalescent COVID-19 from the United States, Italy and Spain.

This CDR3 has 14 residues. Germline V gene sequence: CDR1 SNHLY, CDR2 FYNNEI. The V and J ends lost 3 bases and 7 bases, in that order; junction bases with no gene match: 8. Assay used: immunoSEQ multiplex PCR; TCRdb lists only in-frame clones, some missing. The profile shows 200,000 or so clones, about 88% of them singletons. Input material: peripheral blood. The V call is TRBV2, the J call TRBJ1-2; 7 nucleotides match TRBD1. The sequence derives from a middle-aged man with active or convalescent COVID-19. CDR3 nucleotides: TGTGCCAGCAGTGAGGGGGGACAGAAGGGTGGCTACACCTTC. Translating gives CASSEGGQKGGYTF.